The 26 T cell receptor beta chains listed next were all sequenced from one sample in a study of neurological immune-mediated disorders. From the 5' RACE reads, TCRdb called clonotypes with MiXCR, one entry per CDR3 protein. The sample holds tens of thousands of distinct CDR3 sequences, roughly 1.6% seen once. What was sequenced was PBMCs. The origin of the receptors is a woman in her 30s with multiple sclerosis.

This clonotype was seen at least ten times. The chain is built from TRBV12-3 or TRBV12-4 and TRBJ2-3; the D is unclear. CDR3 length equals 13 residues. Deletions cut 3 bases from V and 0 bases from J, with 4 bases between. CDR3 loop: CASSFSSTDTQYF. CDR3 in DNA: TGTGCCAGCAGTTTTTCGAGCACAGATACGCAGTATTTT.

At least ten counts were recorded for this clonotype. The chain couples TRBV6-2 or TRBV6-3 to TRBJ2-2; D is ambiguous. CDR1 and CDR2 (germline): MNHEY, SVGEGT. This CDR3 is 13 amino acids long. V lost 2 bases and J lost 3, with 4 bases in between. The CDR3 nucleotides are TGTGCCAGCAGTTACGTCCACACCGGGGAGCTGTTTTTT. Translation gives CASSYVHTGELFF.

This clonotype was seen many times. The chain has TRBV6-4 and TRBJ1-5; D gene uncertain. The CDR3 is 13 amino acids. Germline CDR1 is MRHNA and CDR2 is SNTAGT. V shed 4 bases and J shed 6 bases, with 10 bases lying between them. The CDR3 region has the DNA TGTGCCAGCAGTGTGTTTAGCGGTCAGCCCCAGCATTTT. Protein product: CASSVFSGQPQHF.

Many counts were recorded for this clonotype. The CDR3 DNA reads TGCGCCAGCAGCTTGGAACGGTCTAACTATGGCTACACCTTC. It encodes CASSLERSNYGYTF. The chain recombines TRBV5-1 with TRBJ1-2; D is undetermined. Trimming left V 0 bases short and J 0 bases short, with 6 bases between. This CDR3 has 14 amino acids. The germline gives CDR1 SGHRS, CDR2 YFSETQ.

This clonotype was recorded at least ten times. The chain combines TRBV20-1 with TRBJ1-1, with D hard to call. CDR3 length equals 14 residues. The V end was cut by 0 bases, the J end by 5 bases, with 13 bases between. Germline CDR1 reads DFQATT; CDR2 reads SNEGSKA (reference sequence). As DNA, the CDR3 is TGCAGTGCTAGAGAGGTGTACCGAAGGACTGAAGCTTTCTTT. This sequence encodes CSAREVYRRTEAFF.

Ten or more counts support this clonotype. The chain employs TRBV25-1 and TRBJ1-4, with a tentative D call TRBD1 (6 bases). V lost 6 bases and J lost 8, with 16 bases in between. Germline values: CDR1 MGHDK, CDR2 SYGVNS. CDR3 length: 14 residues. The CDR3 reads CASSRPGDLEKLFF. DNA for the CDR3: TGTGCCAGCAGCAGACCAGGGGACCTAGAAAAACTGTTTTTT.

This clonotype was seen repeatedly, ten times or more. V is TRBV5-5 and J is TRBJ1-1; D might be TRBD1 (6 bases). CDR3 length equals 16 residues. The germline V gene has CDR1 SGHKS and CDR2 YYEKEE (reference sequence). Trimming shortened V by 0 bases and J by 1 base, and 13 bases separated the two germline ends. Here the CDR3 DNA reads TGTGCCAGCAGCTTGGCGGTCAGGGGCCCGAACACTGAAGCTTTCTTT. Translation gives CASSLAVRGPNTEAFF.

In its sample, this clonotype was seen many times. The CDR3, as DNA: TGTGCCAGCAGCGGGCTAGCGTACGAGCAGTACTTC. Translated: CASSGLAYEQYF. The J gene is TRBJ2-7, the V gene TRBV6-6; possibly TRBD2 for D (6 bases). CDR3 length equals 12 residues. Trimming cost V 6 bases and J 4 bases, with 10 bases left between them. Germline CDR1 reads MNHNY; CDR2 reads SVGAGI (reference sequence).

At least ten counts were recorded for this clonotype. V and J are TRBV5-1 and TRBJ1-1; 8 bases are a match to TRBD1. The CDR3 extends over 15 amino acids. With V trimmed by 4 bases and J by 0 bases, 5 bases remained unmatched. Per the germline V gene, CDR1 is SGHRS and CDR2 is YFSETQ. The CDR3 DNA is TGCGCCAGCAGCCCACAGGGGGGTTTGAACACTGAAGCTTTCTTT. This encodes CASSPQGGLNTEAFF. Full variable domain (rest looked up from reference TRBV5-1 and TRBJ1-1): KAGVTQTPRYLIKTRGQQVTLSCSPISGHRSVSWYQQTPGQGLQFLFEYFSETQRNKGNFPGRFSGRQFSNSRSEMNVSTLELGDSALYLCASSPQGGLNTEAFFGQGTRLTVV.

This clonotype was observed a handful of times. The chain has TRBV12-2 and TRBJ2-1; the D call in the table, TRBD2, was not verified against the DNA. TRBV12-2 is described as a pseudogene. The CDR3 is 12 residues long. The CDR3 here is CASRPPPDEQFF. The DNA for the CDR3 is TGTGCAAGTCGCCCCCCTCCCGATGAGCAGTTCTTC.

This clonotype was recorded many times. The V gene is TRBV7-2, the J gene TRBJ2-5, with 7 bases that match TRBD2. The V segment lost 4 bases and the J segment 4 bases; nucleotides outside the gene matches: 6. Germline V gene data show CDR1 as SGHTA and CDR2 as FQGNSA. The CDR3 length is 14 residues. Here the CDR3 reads CASSSWTGGETQYF. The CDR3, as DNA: TGTGCCAGCAGCTCCTGGACGGGGGGAGAGACCCAGTACTTC.

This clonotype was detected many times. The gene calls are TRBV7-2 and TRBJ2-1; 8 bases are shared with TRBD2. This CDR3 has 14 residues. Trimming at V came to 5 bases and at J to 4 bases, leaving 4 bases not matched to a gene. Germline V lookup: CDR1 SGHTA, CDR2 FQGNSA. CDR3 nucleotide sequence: TGTGCCAGCAGCCTGCGGGGGGAATACAATGAGCAGTTCTTC. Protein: CASSLRGEYNEQFF. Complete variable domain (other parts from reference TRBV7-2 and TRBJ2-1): GAGVSQSPSNKVTEKGKDVELRCDPISGHTALYWYRQSLGQGLEFLIYFQGNSAPDKSGLPSDRFSAERTGGSVSTLTIQRTQQEDSAVYLCASSLRGEYNEQFFGPGTRLTVL.

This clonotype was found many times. The DNA for the CDR3 is TGCAGCGTTGATAAAGGGGGGGCTGGCACTGAAGCTTTCTTT. Its translation is CSVDKGGAGTEAFF. This sequence joins TRBV29-1 and TRBJ1-1; D is possibly TRBD1 (6 bases). Germline V gene lookup returns CDR1 SQVTM and CDR2 ANQGSEA. This CDR3 contains 14 residues. Trimming stripped 3 bases from V and 4 bases from J, with 15 bases between.

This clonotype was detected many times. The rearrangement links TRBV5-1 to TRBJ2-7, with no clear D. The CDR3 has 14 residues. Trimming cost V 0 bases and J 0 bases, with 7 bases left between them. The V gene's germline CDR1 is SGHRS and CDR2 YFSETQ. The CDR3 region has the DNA TGCGCCAGCAGCTTGGTTCGCCCCTCCTACGAGCAGTACTTC. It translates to CASSLVRPSYEQYF.

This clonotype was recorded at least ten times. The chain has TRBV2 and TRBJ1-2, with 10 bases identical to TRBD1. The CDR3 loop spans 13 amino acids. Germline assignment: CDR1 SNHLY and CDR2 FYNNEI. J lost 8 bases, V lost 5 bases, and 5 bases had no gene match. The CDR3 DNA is TGTGCCAGCAGTAGGGACAGGGGAAGGGGCTACACCTTC. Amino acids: CASSRDRGRGYTF.

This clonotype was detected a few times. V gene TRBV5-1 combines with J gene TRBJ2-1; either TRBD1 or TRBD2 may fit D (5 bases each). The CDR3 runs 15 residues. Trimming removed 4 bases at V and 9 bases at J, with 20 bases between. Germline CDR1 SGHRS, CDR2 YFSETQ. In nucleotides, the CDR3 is TGCGCCAGCAGCACCGGAGGACCCGGGACGCTTGAGCAGTTCTTC. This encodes CASSTGGPGTLEQFF.

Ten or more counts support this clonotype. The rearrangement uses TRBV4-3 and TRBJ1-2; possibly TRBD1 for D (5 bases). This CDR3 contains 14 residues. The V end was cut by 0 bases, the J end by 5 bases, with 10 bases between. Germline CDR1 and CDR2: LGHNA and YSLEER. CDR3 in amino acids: CASSQESGGYGYTF. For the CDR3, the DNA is TGCGCCAGCAGCCAAGAGTCTGGGGGGTATGGCTACACCTTC.

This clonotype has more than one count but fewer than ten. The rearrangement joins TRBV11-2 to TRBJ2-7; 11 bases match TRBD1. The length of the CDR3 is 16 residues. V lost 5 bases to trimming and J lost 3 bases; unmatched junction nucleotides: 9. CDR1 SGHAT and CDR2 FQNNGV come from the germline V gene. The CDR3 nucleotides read TGTGCCAGCAGCCCCCTTAGGGGACAGGGGGTCTACGAGCAGTACTTC. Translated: CASSPLRGQGVYEQYF.

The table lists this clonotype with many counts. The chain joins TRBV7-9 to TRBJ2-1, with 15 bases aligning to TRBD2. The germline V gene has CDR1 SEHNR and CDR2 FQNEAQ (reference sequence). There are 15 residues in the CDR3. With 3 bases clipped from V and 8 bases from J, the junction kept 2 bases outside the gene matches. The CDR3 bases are TGTGCCAGCAGCTTCGGACTAGCGGGAGGGGATGAGCAGTTCTTC. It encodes CASSFGLAGGDEQFF.

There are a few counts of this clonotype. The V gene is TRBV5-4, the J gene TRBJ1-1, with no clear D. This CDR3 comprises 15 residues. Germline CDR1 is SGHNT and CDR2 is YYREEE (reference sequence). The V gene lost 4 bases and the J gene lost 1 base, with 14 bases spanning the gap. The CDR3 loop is CASSPGQSTNTEAFF. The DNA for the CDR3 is TGTGCCAGCAGCCCGGGCCAGAGTACGAACACTGAAGCTTTCTTT.

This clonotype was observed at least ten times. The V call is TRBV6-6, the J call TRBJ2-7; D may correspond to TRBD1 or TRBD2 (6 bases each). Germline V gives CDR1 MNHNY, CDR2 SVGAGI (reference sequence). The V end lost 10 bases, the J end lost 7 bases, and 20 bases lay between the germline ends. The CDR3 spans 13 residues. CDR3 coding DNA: TGTGCCATTAGGACAGTTGGGGGGATAGAGCAGTACTTC. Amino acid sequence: CAIRTVGGIEQYF.

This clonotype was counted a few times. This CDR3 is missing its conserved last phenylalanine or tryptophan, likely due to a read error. CDR3 coding DNA: TGTGCCAGCTCACTGGGTCCAAATTCACCCCTCCACAAT. Translated, it gives CASSLGPNSPLHN. The chain couples TRBV18 to TRBJ1-6; no definite D call. Germline-derived CDR1 and CDR2 are KGHSH and LQKENI. The CDR3 covers 13 residues. The V end was cut by 4 bases, the J end by 7 bases, with 8 bases between.

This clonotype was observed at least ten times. The DNA of the CDR3 is TGCGCCAGCAGCCCAGTCCCGGGGATGGGGAACACTGAAGCTTTCTTT. Its translation is CASSPVPGMGNTEAFF. The chain carries TRBV5-1 and TRBJ1-1, with D unclear. CDR1 is SGHRS, CDR2 YFSETQ, per germline. The V and J ends lost 4 bases and 1 base respectively, with 17 bases between them. This CDR3 region has 16 residues.

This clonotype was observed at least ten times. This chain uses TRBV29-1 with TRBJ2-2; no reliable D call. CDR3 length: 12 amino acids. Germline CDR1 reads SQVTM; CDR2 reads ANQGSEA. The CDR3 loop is CCSAQGTGELFF. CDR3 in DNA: TGCTGCAGCGCCCAAGGCACCGGGGAGCTGTTTTTT.

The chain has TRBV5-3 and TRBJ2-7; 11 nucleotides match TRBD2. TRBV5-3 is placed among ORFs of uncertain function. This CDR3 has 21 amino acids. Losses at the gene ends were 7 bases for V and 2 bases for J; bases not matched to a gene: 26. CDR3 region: CARLPGSRGATGTSGAYEQYF. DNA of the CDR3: TGTGCCAGATTGCCGGGGTCCCGCGGGGCCACCGGGACTAGCGGAGCCTACGAGCAGTACTTC.

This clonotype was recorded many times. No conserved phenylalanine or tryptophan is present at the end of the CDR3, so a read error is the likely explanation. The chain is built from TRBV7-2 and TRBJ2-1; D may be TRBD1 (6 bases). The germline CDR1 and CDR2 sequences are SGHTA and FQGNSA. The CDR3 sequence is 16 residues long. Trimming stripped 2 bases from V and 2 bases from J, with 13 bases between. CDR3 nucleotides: TGTGCCAGCAGCTTATTTGGGGGCCCCGCCTACAATGAGCAGTTCTGC. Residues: CASSLFGGPAYNEQFC.